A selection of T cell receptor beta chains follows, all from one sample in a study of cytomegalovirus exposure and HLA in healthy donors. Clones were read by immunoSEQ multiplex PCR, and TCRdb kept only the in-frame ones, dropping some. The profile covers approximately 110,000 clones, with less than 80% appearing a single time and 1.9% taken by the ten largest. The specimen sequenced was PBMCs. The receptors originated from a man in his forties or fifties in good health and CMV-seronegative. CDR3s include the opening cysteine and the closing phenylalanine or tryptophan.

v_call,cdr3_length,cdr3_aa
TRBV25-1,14,CASSESLYQETQYF
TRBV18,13,CASSLHRETEAFF
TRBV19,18,CASSYRLAVRTSTDTQYF
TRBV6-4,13,CASSEEATGELFF
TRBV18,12,CASSPRNYEQYF
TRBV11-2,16,CASSPIRGTTYNEQFF
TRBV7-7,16,CASSPGRVYNLEKLFF
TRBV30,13,CAWSKGRGEKLFF
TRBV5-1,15,CASSLDGHDNQPQHF
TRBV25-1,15,CADKFGTGNNQPQHF
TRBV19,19,CASSPPVLNLGTGVNEQFF
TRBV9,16,CASSVGAGGSGNTIYF
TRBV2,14,CASAPGRGISGYTF
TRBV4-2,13,CASSQDKKNIQYF
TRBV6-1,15,CASSEAGASGDGYTF
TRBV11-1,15,CASSPRQGLTYEQYF